The entry that follows covers one T cell receptor beta chain sequence. The sample originates from a study of control samples from healthy donors and cancer patients. Sequenced by immunoSEQ multiplex PCR; TCRdb stores in-frame clones only, minus some. The data show 100,000 to 150,000 clones, approximately 90% seen once. Per germline, CDR1 LNHDA and CDR2 SQIVND (reference sequence). Trimming removed 5 bases at V and 10 bases at J, with 18 bases between. This CDR3 is built from 15 residues. Input material: blood. The receptor was derived from a woman aged 45 to 65 in good health. V gene TRBV19 combines with J gene TRBJ1-6, with D tentatively TRBD1 (5 bases). The DNA of the CDR3 is TGTGCCAGTAGTCGGGGGGGTAAAGAAGGATCACCCCTCCACTTT. Its protein is CASSRGGKEGSPLHF.